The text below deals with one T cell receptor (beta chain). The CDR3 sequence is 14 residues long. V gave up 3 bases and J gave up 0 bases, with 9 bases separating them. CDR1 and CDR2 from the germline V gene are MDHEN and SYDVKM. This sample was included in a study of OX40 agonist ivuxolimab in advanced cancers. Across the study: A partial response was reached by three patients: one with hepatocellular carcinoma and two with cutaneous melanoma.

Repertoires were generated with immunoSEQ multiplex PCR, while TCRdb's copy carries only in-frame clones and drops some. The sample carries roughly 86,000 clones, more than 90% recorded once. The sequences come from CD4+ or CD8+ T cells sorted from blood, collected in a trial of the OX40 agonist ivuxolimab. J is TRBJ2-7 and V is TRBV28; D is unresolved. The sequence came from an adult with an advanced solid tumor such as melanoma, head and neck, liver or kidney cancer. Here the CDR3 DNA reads TGTGCCAGCAGTTTGCACTTAAGCTCCTACGAGCAGTACTTC. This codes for CASSLHLSSYEQYF.